Listed below are T cell receptor beta chains from one sample, sequenced in a study of cytomegalovirus exposure and HLA in healthy donors. Only in-frame clones appear in the TCRdb table, and some are missing; sequencing was by immunoSEQ multiplex PCR. The data show fewer than 200,000 clones, with 82% seen just once and 1.5% held by the top ten. Sequenced material: PBMCs. Source of these receptors: a male donor in good health and CMV-seronegative. CDR3s include the opening cysteine and the closing phenylalanine or tryptophan. The D gene is left open where the match is weak. Rows may omit the clone size; those that give it use once, few, many or a size class.

V	D	size	J	CDR3	DNA
TRBV5-1	.	few	TRBJ2-7	CASSSLEGQKAYEQYF	TGCGCCAGCAGCTCATTGGAGGGACAGAAAGCCTACGAGCAGTACTTC
TRBV4-2	.	.	TRBJ1-3	CASSQDWSFSGNTIYF	TGTGCCAGCAGCCAAGATTGGAGTTTCTCTGGAAACACCATATATTTT
TRBV19	.	few	TRBJ1-5	CASSLDRILRDQPQHF	TGTGCCAGTAGCTTGGATCGAATCTTACGGGATCAGCCCCAGCATTTT
TRBV9	TRBD2	once	TRBJ2-5	CASSASGSKETQYF	TGTGCCAGCAGCGCTAGCGGGAGTAAAGAGACCCAGTACTTC
TRBV7-3	TRBD2	few	TRBJ2-1	CASSSGTRYQFF	TGTGCCAGCAGCTCCGGGACTAGATATCAGTTCTTC
TRBV6-5	TRBD1	.	TRBJ1-4	CASSWTLRDRDEKLFF	TGTGCCAGCAGTTGGACGCTCCGGGACAGGGACGAAAAACTGTTTTTT
TRBV10-3	TRBD1	.	TRBJ1-1	CAISESSGGSRTEAFF	TGTGCCATCAGTGAGTCGTCAGGGGGCTCGCGTACTGAAGCTTTCTTT
TRBV7-3	.	few	TRBJ1-1	CASSLNPRTANTEAFF	TGTGCCAGCAGCTTAAATCCTCGGACAGCTAACACTGAAGCTTTCTTT
TRBV2	.	.	TRBJ2-2	CASSPFGELFF	TGTGCCAGCAGTCCGTTCGGGGAGCTGTTTTTT
TRBV5-1	.	.	TRBJ2-7	CASSLTGPYEQYF	TGCGCCAGCAGCTTAACAGGCCCCTACGAGCAGTACTTC
TRBV7-9	.	.	TRBJ1-5	CASSKDDSFNQPQHF	TGTGCCAGCAGCAAAGACGACAGCTTCAATCAGCCCCAGCATTTT
TRBV5-1	TRBD1	.	TRBJ2-7	CASRSGTGPYEQYF	TGCGCCAGCAGATCCGGGACAGGTCCCTACGAGCAGTACTTC
TRBV7-9	.	once	TRBJ2-7	CSSSLVQGEQYF	TGTTCCAGCAGCTTAGTCCAGGGCGAGCAGTACTTC
TRBV2	TRBD2	.	TRBJ2-1	CASSGAGGGYNEQFF	TGTGCCAGCAGCGGAGCGGGAGGTGGGTACAATGAGCAGTTCTTC
TRBV9	.	.	TRBJ2-7	CASSVAPGPSYEQYF	TGTGCCAGCAGCGTAGCCCCAGGGCCCTCCTACGAGCAGTACTTC
TRBV15	.	.	TRBJ1-4	CATSRRQVNEKLFF	TGTGCCACCAGCAGACGACAGGTTAATGAAAAACTGTTTTTT
TRBV29-1	TRBD1	.	TRBJ2-7	CSVVSGTGEGEQYF	TGCAGCGTTGTCTCCGGGACAGGGGAAGGCGAGCAGTACTTC
TRBV15	.	once	TRBJ2-4	CATQTGPLSKNIQYF	TGTGCCACCCAAACAGGCCCCCTAAGCAAAAACATTCAGTACTTC
TRBV19	.	.	TRBJ1-2	CATTAGNYGYTF	TGTGCCACTACGGCGGGGAACTATGGCTACACCTTC
TRBV5-4	TRBD2	.	TRBJ2-7	CASSGDSGRATSGEQYF	TGTGCCAGCAGCGGTGATAGCGGGAGGGCGACCTCGGGGGAGCAGTACTTC
TRBV7-6	TRBD2	.	TRBJ2-7	CASSLSSGSYEQYF	TGTGCCAGCAGCTTAAGTAGCGGGAGCTACGAGCAGTACTTC
TRBV9	.	.	TRBJ2-7	CASSVVALSYEQYF	TGTGCCAGCAGCGTAGTGGCATTATCCTACGAGCAGTACTTC
TRBV30	.	once	TRBJ2-2	CAWTSRRGLWDTGELFF	TGTGCCTGGACCTCCCGGAGGGGACTTTGGGACACCGGGGAGCTGTTTTTT
TRBV6-1	.	.	TRBJ1-5	CASSSQGWGPQHF	TGTGCCAGCAGTTCGCAGGGTTGGGGACCCCAGCATTTT
TRBV10-3	.	.	TRBJ1-2	CAITRDSGGYTF	TGTGCCATTACAAGGGACTCCGGGGGCTACACCTTC
TRBV10-1	.	.	TRBJ2-7	CASSETRMGGEQYF	TGCGCCAGCAGTGAGACACGAATGGGCGGGGAGCAGTACTTC
TRBV7-2	TRBD2	.	TRBJ2-7	CASSSRTSGTYEQYF	TGTGCCAGCAGCTCTCGGACTAGCGGCACCTACGAGCAGTACTTC
TRBV7-9	.	.	TRBJ1-1	CASNQDSMNTEAFF	TGTGCCAGCAACCAGGACAGCATGAACACTGAAGCTTTCTTT
TRBV5-1	.	once	TRBJ1-4	CASSSVSSNEKLFF	TGCGCCAGCAGCTCGGTTTCGAGTAATGAAAAACTGTTTTTT
TRBV29-1	.	few	TRBJ1-2	CGDRTVYGYTF	TGCGGCGACAGGACGGTCTATGGCTACACCTTC
TRBV21-1	.	.	TRBJ2-7	CASSKYGQGRSEQYF	TGTGCCAGCAGCAAGTATGGACAGGGAAGGAGCGAGCAGTACTTC
TRBV7-9	TRBD1	few	TRBJ1-1	CASEEQGMSTEAFF	TGTGCCAGCGAAGAACAGGGGATGAGCACTGAAGCTTTCTTT
TRBV10-3	.	.	TRBJ2-5	CATNQVREETQYF	TGTGCCACCAACCAAGTCAGGGAAGAGACCCAGTACTTC
TRBV7-3	.	.	TRBJ2-7	CASSSSNTYEQYF	TGTGCCAGCAGCTCCTCAAATACCTACGAGCAGTACTTC
TRBV2	.	few	TRBJ2-4	CASSETDWYF	TGTGCCAGCAGTGAGACTGATTGGTACTTC
TRBV5-1	.	.	TRBJ2-7	CASSLAPAYEQYF	TGCGCCAGCAGCTTGGCACCGGCCTACGAGCAGTACTTC
TRBV7-9	TRBD1	few	TRBJ1-2	CASSSRQGYGYGYTF	TGTGCCAGCAGCTCCAGACAGGGGTACGGCTATGGCTACACCTTC
TRBV27	TRBD2	.	TRBJ2-7	CASSLPGLATEQYF	TGTGCCAGCAGTTTACCGGGACTAGCCACCGAGCAGTACTTC
TRBV7-3	TRBD1	.	TRBJ2-5	CASSSGQGQETQYF	TGTGCCAGCAGCTCGGGACAGGGTCAAGAGACCCAGTACTTC
TRBV19	.	.	TRBJ1-2	CASSIMEGDYGYTF	TGTGCCAGTAGTATTATGGAAGGGGACTATGGCTACACCTTC
TRBV7-3	.	.	TRBJ2-3	CASSLYIGTSQSTDTQYF	TGTGCCAGCAGCTTATATATAGGGACTTCCCAATCCACAGATACGCAGTATTTT
TRBV7-9	TRBD1	.	TRBJ1-2	CASSFARTGDGYTF	TGTGCCAGCAGCTTCGCAAGGACAGGGGACGGCTACACCTTC
TRBV9	.	.	TRBJ1-2	CASSTEPYGYTF	TGTGCCAGCAGCACTGAGCCCTATGGCTACACCTTC
TRBV7-2	TRBD2	.	TRBJ2-1	CASSLKLAGNNEQFF	TGTGCCAGCAGCCTAAAACTAGCGGGTAACAATGAGCAGTTCTTC
TRBV29-1	.	.	TRBJ2-3	CSAARVLDTQYF	TGCAGCGCCGCCAGGGTTCTAGATACGCAGTATTTT
TRBV2	TRBD1	few	TRBJ1-5	CASSPDRVGGPQHF	TGTGCCAGCAGTCCCGACAGGGTGGGTGGACCCCAGCATTTT
TRBV11-2	.	.	TRBJ2-1	CASSLGGSYNEQFF	TGTGCCAGCAGCTTAGGCGGGTCCTACAATGAGCAGTTCTTC
TRBV4-3	.	.	TRBJ1-1	CASSQDTGGEAFF	TGCGCCAGCAGCCAAGATACCGGTGGTGAAGCTTTCTTT
TRBV5-1	TRBD2	.	TRBJ2-7	CASSPAGGPREQYF	TGCGCCAGCAGCCCGGCGGGGGGGCCTCGGGAGCAGTACTTC
TRBV2	.	.	TRBJ1-5	CASSEIRGFGNQPQHF	TGTGCCAGCAGTGAAATCCGGGGGTTCGGCAATCAGCCCCAGCATTTT